Below, 5 T cell receptor beta chains from the same sample are listed, as sequenced in a study of cytomegalovirus exposure and HLA in healthy donors. Primers for the PCR totalled 60 Vbeta and 13 Jbeta. Using immunoSEQ multiplex PCR, the repertoire was profiled, and TCRdb retains in-frame clones only, with some absent. The sample has some 95,000 clones, about 69% seen once. Sequencing input: PBMCs. The receptors originated from a woman in her late teens or twenties in good health and CMV-seropositive.

This sequence joins TRBV5-4 and TRBJ2-7; 7 positions match TRBD2. Germline V gene sequence: CDR1 SGHNT, CDR2 YYREEE (reference sequence). The CDR3 extends over 14 amino acids. V lost 0 bases to trimming and J lost 5 bases; unmatched junction nucleotides: 5. The CDR3: CASSLVGGRHEQYF. CDR3 nucleotide sequence: TGTGCCAGCAGCTTGGTCGGCGGGAGACACGAGCAGTACTTC.

A note on this clone: Different DNA sequences within this sample yield the same CDR3. The chain combines TRBV7-9 with TRBJ2-3; 7 bases are a match to TRBD2. The CDR3 has 15 residues. V was pared by 1 base and J by 1 base, with 2 bases of the junction left unmatched. Looked up from germline, CDR1 is SEHNR and CDR2 is FQNEAQ (reference sequence). CDR3 residues: CASSLVAGGTDTQYF. The CDR3 DNA reads as TGTGCCAGCAGCTTAGTCGCGGGGGGCACAGATACGCAGTATTTT.

This chain uses TRBV5-1 with TRBJ2-7; D uncertain. Germline CDR1 is SGHRS and CDR2 is YFSETQ. The V end lost 0 bases, the J end lost 1 base, and 8 bases lay between the germline ends. CDR3 length: 14 residues. The CDR3 spells CASSLASQSYEQYF. CDR3 bases: TGCGCCAGCAGCTTGGCCTCGCAGTCCTACGAGCAGTACTTC.

V and J are TRBV28 and TRBJ2-3, with 8 bases identical to TRBD2. The CDR3 loop spans 14 amino acids. In germline, CDR1 is MDHEN, CDR2 SYDVKM. Unmatched junction bases numbered 13, after V lost 7 bases and J lost 10 bases. CDR3 residues: CASTRAGGGMAQYF. CDR3 DNA: TGTGCCAGCACTCGCGCCGGGGGGGGAATGGCGCAGTATTTT.

This chain uses TRBV9 with TRBJ1-4; D is undetermined. The V gene lost 0 bases and the J gene lost 7 bases, with 10 bases spanning the gap. Germline CDR1 SGDLS, CDR2 YYNGEE. CDR3 length: 14 residues. CDR3: CASSVDEGFEKLFF. The CDR3 DNA reads TGTGCCAGCAGCGTAGACGAGGGTTTTGAAAAACTGTTTTTT. The variable domain in full, with the rest retrieved from reference TRBV9 and TRBJ1-4, is DSGVTQTPKHLITATGQRVTLRCSPRSGDLSVYWYQQSLDQGLQFLIQYYNGEERAKGNILERFSAQQFPDLHSELNLSSLELGDSALYFCASSVDEGFEKLFFGSGTQLSVL.